Listed below are T cell receptor beta chains from one sample, sequenced in a study of blood T cell repertoires in COVID-19. Profiling relied on immunoSEQ multiplex PCR, and the TCRdb table lists in-frame clones only, not all of them. This repertoire shows a few hundred thousand clones, approximately 89% found once; its top ten account for less than 11%. Sequenced sample: peripheral blood. These receptors were obtained from a woman in her 30s with COVID-19, enrolled during active disease. CDR3s include the opening cysteine and the closing phenylalanine or tryptophan. Each record gives: D gene, J gene, V gene, clone size, CDR3 protein, CDR3 DNA. D genes are given only for firm matches. Size tells how often a clone was seen (once, few, many) or the class of an expanded clone, and some rows leave it out.

NA | TRBJ2-5 | TRBV7-2 | NA | CASSLRTVRSQWDF | TGTGCCAGCAGCTTAAGGACTGTCAGGTCCCAGTGGGACTTC
NA | TRBJ1-2 | TRBV7-8 | NA | CASSSQALYGYTF | TGTGCCAGCAGCTCCCAGGCACTCTATGGCTACACCTTC
TRBD2 | TRBJ2-3 | TRBV19 | NA | CASSGGGDTQYF | TGTGCCAGTAGTGGGGGGGGTGATACGCAGTATTTT
TRBD2 | TRBJ2-2 | TRBV3-1/TRBV3-2 | NA | CASSLGTSGAANTGELFF | TGTGCCAGCAGCCTGGGGACTAGCGGGGCGGCGAACACCGGGGAGCTGTTTTTT
NA | TRBJ2-2 | TRBV3-1/TRBV3-2 | NA | CASSQVSGYTGELFF | TGTGCCAGCAGCCAAGTGTCAGGGTACACCGGGGAGCTGTTTTTT
NA | TRBJ2-5 | TRBV2 | once | CASSETAKETQYF | TGTGCCAGCAGTGAGACAGCTAAAGAGACCCAGTACTTC
NA | TRBJ2-1 | TRBV19 | NA | CASSIDLREQFF | TGTGCCAGTAGTATAGATCTTAGAGAGCAGTTCTTC
TRBD1 | TRBJ2-7 | TRBV2 | NA | CASRNRDRGSYEQYF | TGTGCCAGCAGAAACCGGGACAGGGGATCCTACGAGCAGTACTTC
NA | TRBJ1-4 | TRBV2 | NA | CASRVDSLNEKLFF | TGTGCCAGCAGAGTGGACAGTCTTAATGAAAAACTGTTTTTT
TRBD1 | TRBJ2-1 | TRBV10-3 | NA | CAIRGQGSPNEQFF | TGTGCCATCAGGGGACAGGGTTCCCCCAATGAGCAGTTCTTC
NA | TRBJ2-7 | TRBV7-9 | NA | CASSPRGGQVYEQYF | TGTGCCAGCAGCCCCCGAGGCGGGCAGGTCTACGAGCAGTACTTC
TRBD1 | TRBJ1-4 | TRBV5-4 | NA | CASSFGGTGKLFF | TGTGCCAGCAGCTTCGGCGGGACAGGAAAACTGTTTTTT
TRBD2 | TRBJ2-1 | TRBV9 | NA | CASSAPPAGVQFF | TGTGCCAGCAGCGCTCCCCCTGCGGGGGTCCAGTTCTTC
NA | TRBJ1-3 | TRBV11-2 | NA | CASSLSHSGNTIYF | TGTGCCAGCAGCTTGTCCCACTCTGGAAACACCATATATTTT
NA | TRBJ1-5 | TRBV25-1 | NA | CASGEQPQHF | TGTGCCAGTGGAGAACAGCCCCAGCATTTT
NA | TRBJ2-6 | TRBV11-2 | NA | CASSLSAGANVLTF | TGTGCCAGCAGCTTAAGCGCTGGGGCCAACGTCCTGACTTTC
TRBD1 | TRBJ1-6 | TRBV7-2 | NA | CASSSDRDNSPLHF | TGTGCCAGCAGCTCAGACAGGGACAATTCACCCCTCCACTTT
NA | TRBJ2-2 | TRBV30 | NA | CAWTRLKTGELFF | TGTGCCTGGACCCGACTCAAGACCGGGGAGCTGTTTTTT
TRBD1 | TRBJ1-2 | TRBV4-3 | NA | CASSRNRGRRDGYTF | TGCGCCAGCAGCCGAAACAGGGGGAGGCGGGATGGCTACACCTTC
NA | TRBJ2-7 | TRBV1 | NA | CTSSQDHSTTFHIRGYPYEQYF | TGCACCAGCAGCCAAGATCATAGTACTACCTTTCATATCAGGGGGTACCCCTACGAGCAGTACTTC
TRBD1 | TRBJ2-5 | TRBV28 | NA | CASSHHQGQEQETQYF | TGTGCCAGCAGCCACCACCAGGGACAGGAACAAGAGACCCAGTACTTC
NA | TRBJ2-1 | TRBV5-5 | NA | CASSLLAGASSYNEQFF | TGTGCCAGCAGCTTGTTGGCGGGGGCGAGCTCCTACAATGAGCAGTTCTTC
NA | TRBJ2-5 | TRBV28 | NA | CASSLPGVSQETQYF | TGTGCCAGCAGTTTACCGGGAGTGTCCCAAGAGACCCAGTACTTC
TRBD2 | TRBJ2-7 | TRBV28 | NA | CASVQAGFATSVSYEQYF | TGTGCCAGCGTGCAAGCAGGCTTCGCGACTAGCGTCTCCTACGAGCAGTACTTC
TRBD1 | TRBJ2-3 | TRBV4-3 | once | CASSQDHDRGRGTQYF | TGCGCCAGCAGCCAAGATCATGACAGGGGAAGGGGTACGCAGTATTTT
TRBD2 | TRBJ2-3 | TRBV10-1 | NA | CASSGGTSGRRGTDTQYF | TGCGCCAGCAGTGGCGGGACTAGCGGGAGGCGCGGCACAGATACGCAGTATTTT
TRBD1 | TRBJ2-3 | TRBV9 | NA | CASSPGQGRTDTQYF | TGTGCCAGCAGCCCGGGACAGGGACGCACAGATACGCAGTATTTT
NA | TRBJ2-2 | TRBV7-3 | NA | CASSLIGGELFF | TGTGCCAGCAGCTTAATCGGCGGGGAGCTGTTTTTT
TRBD2 | TRBJ2-5 | TRBV28 | NA | CASSPPRTSGETQYF | TGTGCCAGCAGCCCACCTCGGACTAGCGGAGAGACCCAGTACTTC
TRBD1 | TRBJ1-5 | TRBV27 | NA | CASSAGQGNQPQHF | TGTGCCAGCAGTGCGGGACAGGGCAATCAGCCCCAGCATTTT
NA | TRBJ1-1 | TRBV11-2 | NA | CASSQLRNTEAFF | TGTGCCAGCAGCCAACTACGGAACACTGAAGCTTTCTTT
TRBD1 | TRBJ1-4 | TRBV5-1 | once | CASSRTGGRYEKLFF | TGCGCCAGCAGCCGGACAGGGGGCCGGTATGAAAAACTGTTTTTT
NA | TRBJ1-1 | TRBV29-1 | NA | CSAARIWQGGTEAFF | TGCAGCGCCGCGCGCATATGGCAGGGTGGAACTGAAGCTTTCTTT
TRBD1 | TRBJ1-6 | TRBV5-4 | NA | CASSYLGQGNSPLHF | TGTGCCAGCAGCTACCTAGGACAGGGGAATTCACCCCTCCACTTT
TRBD1 | TRBJ2-1 | TRBV7-9 | NA | CASSPRETGYNEQFF | TGTGCCAGCAGCCCCCGAGAGACAGGGTACAATGAGCAGTTCTTC
TRBD2 | TRBJ2-7 | TRBV29-1 | NA | CSVDPGTSGNREQYF | TGCAGCGTTGACCCGGGGACTAGTGGGAACCGGGAGCAGTACTTC
NA | TRBJ2-5 | TRBV6-5 | NA | CASMTGSQETQYF | TGTGCCAGCATGACGGGGTCCCAAGAGACCCAGTACTTC
NA | TRBJ2-7 | TRBV28 | NA | CASSLHRVSYEQYF | TGTGCCAGCAGCCTACACAGGGTCTCCTACGAGCAGTACTTC
TRBD1 | TRBJ1-2 | TRBV3-1/TRBV3-2 | once | CASSSWTGGYGYTF | TGTGCCAGCAGCTCGTGGACAGGGGGCTATGGCTACACCTTC
TRBD2 | TRBJ2-3 | TRBV10-1 | NA | CASSASGIAQYF | TGCGCCAGCAGTGCTAGCGGGATTGCGCAGTATTTT
NA | TRBJ2-2 | TRBV6-5 | NA | CASSRTNTGELFF | TGTGCCAGCAGCCGTACGAACACCGGGGAGCTGTTTTTT
TRBD2 | TRBJ2-4 | TRBV4-3 | NA | CASSQDSLFDAGDGGDIQYF | TGCGCCAGCAGCCAAGATAGCCTTTTCGATGCGGGAGATGGTGGTGACATTCAGTACTTC
TRBD1 | TRBJ1-2 | TRBV2 | NA | CASSGQGVGGYTF | TGTGCCAGCAGTGGACAGGGGGTCGGCGGCTACACCTTC